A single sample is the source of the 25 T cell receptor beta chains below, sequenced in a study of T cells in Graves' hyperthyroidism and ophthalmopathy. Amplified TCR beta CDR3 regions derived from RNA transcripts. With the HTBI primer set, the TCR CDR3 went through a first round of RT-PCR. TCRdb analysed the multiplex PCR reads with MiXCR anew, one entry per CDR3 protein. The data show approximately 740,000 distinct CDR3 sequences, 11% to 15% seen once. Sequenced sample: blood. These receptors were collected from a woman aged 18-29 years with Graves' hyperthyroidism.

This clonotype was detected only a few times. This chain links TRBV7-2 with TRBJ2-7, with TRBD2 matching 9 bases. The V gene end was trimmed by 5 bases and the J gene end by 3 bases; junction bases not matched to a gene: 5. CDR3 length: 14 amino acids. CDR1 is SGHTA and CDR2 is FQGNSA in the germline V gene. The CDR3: CASSPRLADYEQYF. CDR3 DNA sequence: TGTGCCAGCAGCCCAAGACTAGCGGACTACGAGCAGTACTTC.

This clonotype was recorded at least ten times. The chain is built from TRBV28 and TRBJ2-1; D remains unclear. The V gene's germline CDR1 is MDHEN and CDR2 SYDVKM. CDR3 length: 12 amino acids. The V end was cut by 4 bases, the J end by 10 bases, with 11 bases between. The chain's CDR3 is CASSSRLQEQFF. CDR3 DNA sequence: TGTGCCAGCAGTTCAAGACTTCAAGAGCAGTTCTTC.

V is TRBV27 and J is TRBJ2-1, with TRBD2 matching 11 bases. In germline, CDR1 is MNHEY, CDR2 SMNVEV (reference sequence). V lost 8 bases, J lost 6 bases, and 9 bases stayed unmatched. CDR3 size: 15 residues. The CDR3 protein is CASLERTSGFNEQFF. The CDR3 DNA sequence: TGTGCCAGCCTTGAGAGGACTAGCGGGTTCAATGAGCAGTTCTTC.

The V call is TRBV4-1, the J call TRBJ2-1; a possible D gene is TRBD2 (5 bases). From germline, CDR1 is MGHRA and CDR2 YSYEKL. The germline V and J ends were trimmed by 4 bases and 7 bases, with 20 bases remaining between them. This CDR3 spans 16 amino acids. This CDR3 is CASSPYPEGAPNEQFF. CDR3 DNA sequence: TGCGCCAGCAGCCCCTACCCCGAGGGAGCCCCGAATGAGCAGTTCTTC.

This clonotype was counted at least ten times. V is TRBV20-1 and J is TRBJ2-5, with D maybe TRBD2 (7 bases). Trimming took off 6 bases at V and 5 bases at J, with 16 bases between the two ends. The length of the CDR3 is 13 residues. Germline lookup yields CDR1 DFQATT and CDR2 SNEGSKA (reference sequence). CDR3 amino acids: CSAEGGQGETQYF. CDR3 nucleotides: TGCAGTGCCGAGGGGGGGCAGGGGGAGACCCAGTACTTC.

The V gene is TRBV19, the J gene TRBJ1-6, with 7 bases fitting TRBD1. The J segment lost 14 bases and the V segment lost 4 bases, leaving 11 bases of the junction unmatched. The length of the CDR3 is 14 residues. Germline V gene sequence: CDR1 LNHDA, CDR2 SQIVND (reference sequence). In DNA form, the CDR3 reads TGTGCCAGTAGTAACGGACGACAGGGATCGTCCCTCCACTTT. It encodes CASSNGRQGSSLHF.

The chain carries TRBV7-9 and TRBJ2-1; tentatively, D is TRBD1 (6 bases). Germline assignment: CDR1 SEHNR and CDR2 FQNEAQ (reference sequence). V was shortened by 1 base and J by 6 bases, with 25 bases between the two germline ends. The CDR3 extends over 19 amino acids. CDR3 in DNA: TGTGCCAGCAGCTTAGTAGGCAGGGGTCCCCTTAAATTTGGCAATGAGCAGTTCTTC. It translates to CASSLVGRGPLKFGNEQFF.

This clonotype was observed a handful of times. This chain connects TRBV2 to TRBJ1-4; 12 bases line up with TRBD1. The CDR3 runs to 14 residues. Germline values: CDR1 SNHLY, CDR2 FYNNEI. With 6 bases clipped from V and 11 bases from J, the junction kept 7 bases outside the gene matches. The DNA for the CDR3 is TGTGCCAGCAGCCCCGGGACAGGGGGCGTGAAACTGTTTTTT. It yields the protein CASSPGTGGVKLFF.

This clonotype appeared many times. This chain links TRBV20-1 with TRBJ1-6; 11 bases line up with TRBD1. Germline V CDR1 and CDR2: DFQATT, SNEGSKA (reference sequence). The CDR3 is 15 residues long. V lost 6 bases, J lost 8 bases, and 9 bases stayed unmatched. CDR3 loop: CSATDRGRGDSPLHF. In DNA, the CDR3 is TGCAGTGCCACGGACAGGGGGCGAGGTGATTCACCCCTCCACTTT.

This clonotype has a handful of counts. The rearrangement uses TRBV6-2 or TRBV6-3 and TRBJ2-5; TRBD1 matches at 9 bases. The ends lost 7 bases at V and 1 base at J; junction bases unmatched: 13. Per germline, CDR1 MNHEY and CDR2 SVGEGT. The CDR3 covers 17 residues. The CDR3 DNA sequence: TGTGCCAGCACCTCGATACAGGGGGCTAATAGCCAAGAGACCCAGTACTTC. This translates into CASTSIQGANSQETQYF.

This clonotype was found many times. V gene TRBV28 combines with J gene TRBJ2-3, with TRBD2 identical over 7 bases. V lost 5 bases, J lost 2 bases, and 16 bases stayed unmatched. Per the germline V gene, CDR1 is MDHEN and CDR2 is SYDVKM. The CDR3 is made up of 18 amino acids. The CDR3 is CASSDVAGREKFTDTQYF. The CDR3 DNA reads TGTGCCAGCAGTGACGTCGCCGGGCGGGAGAAATTCACAGATACGCAGTATTTT.

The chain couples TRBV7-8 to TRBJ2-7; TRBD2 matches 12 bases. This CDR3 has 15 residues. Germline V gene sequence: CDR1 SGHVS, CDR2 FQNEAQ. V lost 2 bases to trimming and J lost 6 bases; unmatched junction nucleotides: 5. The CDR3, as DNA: TGTGCCAGCAGCTTAAAACGGGGACTAGCGGGCGAGCAGTACTTC. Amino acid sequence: CASSLKRGLAGEQYF.

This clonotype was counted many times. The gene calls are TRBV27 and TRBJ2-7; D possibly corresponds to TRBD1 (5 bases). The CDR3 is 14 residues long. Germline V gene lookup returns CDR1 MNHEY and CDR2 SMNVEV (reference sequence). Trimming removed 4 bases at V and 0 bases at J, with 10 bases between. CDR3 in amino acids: CASSSHRSSYEQYF. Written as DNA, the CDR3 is TGTGCCAGCAGTTCGCACAGGAGCTCCTACGAGCAGTACTTC.

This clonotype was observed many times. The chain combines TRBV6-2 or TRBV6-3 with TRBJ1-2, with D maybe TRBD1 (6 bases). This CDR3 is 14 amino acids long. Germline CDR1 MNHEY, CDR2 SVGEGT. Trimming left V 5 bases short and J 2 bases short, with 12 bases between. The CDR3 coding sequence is TGTGCCAGCAGTCGAACTACAGGGAACTATGGCTACACCTTC. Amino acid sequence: CASSRTTGNYGYTF.

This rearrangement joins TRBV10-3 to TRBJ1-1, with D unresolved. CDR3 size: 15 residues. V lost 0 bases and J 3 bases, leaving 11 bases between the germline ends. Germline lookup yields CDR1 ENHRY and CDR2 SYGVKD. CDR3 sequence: CAISESDGRYTEAFF. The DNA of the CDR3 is TGTGCCATCAGTGAGTCGGACGGACGTTACACTGAAGCTTTCTTT.

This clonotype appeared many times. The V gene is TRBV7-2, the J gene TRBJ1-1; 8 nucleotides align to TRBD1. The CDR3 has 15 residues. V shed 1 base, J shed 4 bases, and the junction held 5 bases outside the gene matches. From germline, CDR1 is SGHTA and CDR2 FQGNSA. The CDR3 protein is CASSLGGQGATEAFF. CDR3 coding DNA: TGTGCCAGCAGCTTAGGTGGCCAGGGGGCCACTGAAGCTTTCTTT.

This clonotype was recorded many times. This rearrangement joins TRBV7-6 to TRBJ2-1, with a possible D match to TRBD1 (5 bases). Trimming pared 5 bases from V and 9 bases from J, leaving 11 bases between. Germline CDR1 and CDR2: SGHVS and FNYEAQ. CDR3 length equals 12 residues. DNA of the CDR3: TGTGCCAGCAGCCAGGGAAGCATTGAGCAGTTCTTC. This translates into CASSQGSIEQFF.

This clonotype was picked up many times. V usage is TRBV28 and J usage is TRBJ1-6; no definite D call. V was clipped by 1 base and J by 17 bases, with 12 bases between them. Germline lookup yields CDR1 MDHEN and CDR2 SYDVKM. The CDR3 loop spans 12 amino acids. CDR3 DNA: TGTGCCAGCAGTTTATCGGGCAGGTCCATCCACTTT. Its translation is CASSLSGRSIHF.

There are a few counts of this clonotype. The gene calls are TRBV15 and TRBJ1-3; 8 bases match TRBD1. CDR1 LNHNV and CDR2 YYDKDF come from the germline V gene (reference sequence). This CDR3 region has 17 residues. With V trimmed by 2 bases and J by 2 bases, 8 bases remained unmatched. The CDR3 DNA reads TGTGCCACCAGCAGATCCCAGGGGGCTGGGGCTGGAAACACCATATATTTT. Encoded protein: CATSRSQGAGAGNTIYF.

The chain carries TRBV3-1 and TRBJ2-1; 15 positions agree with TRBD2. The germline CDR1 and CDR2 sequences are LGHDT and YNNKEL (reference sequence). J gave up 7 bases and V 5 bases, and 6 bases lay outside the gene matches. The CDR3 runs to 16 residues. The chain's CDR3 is CASSFRTSGRANEQFF. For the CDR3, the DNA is TGTGCCAGCAGCTTTCGGACTAGCGGGAGGGCGAATGAGCAGTTCTTC.

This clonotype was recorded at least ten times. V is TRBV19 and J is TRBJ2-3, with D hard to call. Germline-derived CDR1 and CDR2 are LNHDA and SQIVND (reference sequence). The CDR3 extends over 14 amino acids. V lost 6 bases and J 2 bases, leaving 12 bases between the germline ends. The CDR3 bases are TGTGCCAGTAGGCCGGGTCCTGACACAGATACGCAGTATTTT. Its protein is CASRPGPDTDTQYF. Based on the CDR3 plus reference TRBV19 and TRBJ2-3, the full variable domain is DGGITQSPKYLFRKEGQNVTLSCEQNLNHDAMYWYRQDPGQGLRLIYYSQIVNDFQKGDIAEGYSVSREKKESFPLTVTSAQKNPTAFYLCASRPGPDTDTQYFGPGTRLTVL.

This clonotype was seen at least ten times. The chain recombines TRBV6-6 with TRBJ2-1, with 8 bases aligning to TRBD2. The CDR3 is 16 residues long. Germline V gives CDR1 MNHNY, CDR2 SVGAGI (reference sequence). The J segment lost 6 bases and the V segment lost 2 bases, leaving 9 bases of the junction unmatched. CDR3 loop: CASSYGLAGRLNEQFF. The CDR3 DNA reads TGTGCCAGCAGTTACGGCCTAGCGGGTAGACTCAATGAGCAGTTCTTC.

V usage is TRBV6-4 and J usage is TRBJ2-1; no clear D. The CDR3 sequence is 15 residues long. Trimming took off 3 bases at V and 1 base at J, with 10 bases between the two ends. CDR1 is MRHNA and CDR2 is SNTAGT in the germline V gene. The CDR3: CASSDQVGSYNEQFF. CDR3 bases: TGTGCCAGCAGTGATCAGGTTGGGTCCTACAATGAGCAGTTCTTC.

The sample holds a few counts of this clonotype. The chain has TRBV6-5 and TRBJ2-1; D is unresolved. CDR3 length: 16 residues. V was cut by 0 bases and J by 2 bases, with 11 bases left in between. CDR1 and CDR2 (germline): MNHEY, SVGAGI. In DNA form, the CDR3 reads TGTGCCAGCAGTTACTCGGCAGGCTACACCTACAATGAGCAGTTCTTC. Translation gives CASSYSAGYTYNEQFF.

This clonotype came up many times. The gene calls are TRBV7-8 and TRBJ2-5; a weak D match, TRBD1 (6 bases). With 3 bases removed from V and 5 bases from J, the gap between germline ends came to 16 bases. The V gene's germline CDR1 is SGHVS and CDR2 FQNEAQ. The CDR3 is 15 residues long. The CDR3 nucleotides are TGTGCCAGCAGCTTTTACAGGGATCGGTGGGAGACCCAGTACTTC. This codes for CASSFYRDRWETQYF.